A selection of T cell receptor beta chains follows, all from one sample in a study of Graves' ophthalmopathy and Graves' hyperthyroidism. A single record per CDR3 protein comes from TCRdb applying MiXCR to the multiplex PCR reads. Altogether 680,000 or so distinct CDR3 sequences are present, about 24% being singletons, with the ten largest covering more than 5.5%. Sample: peripheral blood. These receptors were taken from a woman aged 18-30 years with stable Graves' hyperthyroidism. Some clones in this sample may be carry-over from other donors' samples. Each CDR3 is given with its conserved first and last residue. D genes are given only for firm matches. The size field is filled for only some rows; it gives once, few, many or a size class.

V	size	J	D	DNA	CDR3
TRBV11-1	many	TRBJ1-1	NA	TGTGCCAGCAGCTTTCCGGGACGGAGCACTGAAGCTTTCTTT	CASSFPGRSTEAFF
TRBV12-3/TRBV12-4	many	TRBJ1-2	TRBD1	TGTGCCAGCAGTTTAGACAGGGGATTATGGGGCTACACCTTC	CASSLDRGLWGYTF
TRBV7-6	many	TRBJ2-6	NA	TGTGCCAGCAGCTCGCAAGGAACTGGGGCCAACGTCCTGACTTTC	CASSSQGTGANVLTF
TRBV4-2	NA	TRBJ1-1	NA	TGTGCCAGCAGCCAACCCGCCGGGACAATGGCGTGGAGGAGCACTGAAGCTTTCTTT	CASSQPAGTMAWRSTEAFF
TRBV12-3/TRBV12-4	once	TRBJ1-2	TRBD1	TGTGCCAGCAGTCTAATCGGACAGGGCGACGGCTACACCTTC	CASSLIGQGDGYTF
TRBV12-3/TRBV12-4	many	TRBJ2-6	TRBD1	TGTGCCAGCAGTTTTCGGGACAGGATCTCTGGGGCCAACGTCCTGACTTTC	CASSFRDRISGANVLTF
TRBV3-1	few	TRBJ1-6	NA	TGTGCCAGCAGCCAAGTGGCGGAGTCACCCCTCCACTTT	CASSQVAESPLHF
TRBV28	many	TRBJ1-1	NA	TGTGCCAGCAGTCCCGCTGGGGGGACGATGAACACTGAAGCTTTCTTT	CASSPAGGTMNTEAFF
TRBV6-1	many	TRBJ1-2	NA	TGTGCCAGCAGTAATACGCCGACCCTATATGGCTACACCTTC	CASSNTPTLYGYTF
TRBV28	many	TRBJ2-5	NA	TGTGCCATTGCCCATGATGGGATCGGGACCCAGTACTTC	CAIAHDGIGTQYF
TRBV20-1	NA	TRBJ1-2	TRBD1	TGCAGTGCAAACCCGGGACAGGGTTTCTATGGCTACACCTTC	CSANPGQGFYGYTF
TRBV19	few	TRBJ1-5	NA	TGTGCCAGTAGTGTCCAATTTGGGGGCAGCAATCAGCCCCAGCATTTT	CASSVQFGGSNQPQHF
TRBV3-1	few	TRBJ2-2	NA	TGTGCCAGCAGCCAAACCAGGGAGACCGGGGAGCTGTTTTTT	CASSQTRETGELFF
TRBV12-3/TRBV12-4	NA	TRBJ1-2	TRBD1	TGTGCCAGCAGAAGGGACGGGACAGGCAGATATGGCTACACCTTC	CASRRDGTGRYGYTF
TRBV11-2	NA	TRBJ2-7	TRBD2	TGTGCCAGCAGTCGACTAGCGGGGGGCCCATCCTACGAGCAGTACTTC	CASSRLAGGPSYEQYF
TRBV28	many	TRBJ1-1	TRBD1	TGTGCCAGCAGTTCAACGGACAGGGACGCTTTCTTT	CASSSTDRDAFF
TRBV12-3/TRBV12-4	many	TRBJ1-2	NA	TGTGCCAGCAGTCTACAGGGAGCGGGCTATGGCTACACCTTC	CASSLQGAGYGYTF
TRBV18	few	TRBJ1-5	NA	TGTGCCAGCTCACCATACACAGATAATCAGCCCCAGCATTTT	CASSPYTDNQPQHF
TRBV28	many	TRBJ1-2	NA	TGTGCCAGCAGTTCCTTGGGAGGGTGGGACTATGGCTACACCTTC	CASSSLGGWDYGYTF
TRBV6-2/TRBV6-3	many	TRBJ2-2	NA	TGTGCCAGCAGTTACTCAAGACACAGCTTCACCGGGGAGCTGTTTTTT	CASSYSRHSFTGELFF
TRBV6-2/TRBV6-3	NA	TRBJ1-2	NA	TGTGCCAGCAGAGCACACGTTGGGTATGGCTACACCTTC	CASRAHVGYGYTF
TRBV4-1	many	TRBJ2-2	NA	TGCGCCAGCAGCCAAGAGGCCAGCGTCAACGGGGAGCTGTTTTTT	CASSQEASVNGELFF
TRBV12-3/TRBV12-4	NA	TRBJ1-2	NA	TGTGCCAGCAGTTTGCCGACAGCCTATGGCTACACCTTC	CASSLPTAYGYTF